This entry concerns a single T cell receptor (beta chain). Its antigen remains undetermined. The record has no base qualities; no much larger clone is one base away. Collaborating institutions collected whole blood in K2EDTA tubes following their own protocols. For TCRbeta analysis, collaborator samples were shipped as frozen whole blood, as isolated PBMCs, or as DNA extracted from either sample type. This entry comes from a study of blood T cell repertoires in COVID-19 (dated by TCRdb to about 2020). Regarding the study in general: Samples covering the acute and convalescent phases of COVID-19 were provided by collaborators in the United States, Italy and Spain. The repertoires were released in a freely available public database intended as a resource for research on the immune response to SARS-CoV-2. Sample metadata almost always included a de-identified subject ID, COVID-19 status, age in years and sex. Samples were obtained from the ongoing ImmuneRACE study (first 160 participants) and from over 1,000 subjects provided by 6 global collaborators. Where available, HLA class I and class II types were obtained from metadata supplied by the sample provider rather than from assay-based typing. The prospective study material was composed of cDNA or gDNA derived from T cells, B-cell-depleted T cells, or PBMCs. Subjects who had been exposed to COVID-19, were actively infected with it, or had recovered from it provided the deeply sampled blood TCRbeta repertoires that made up the dataset.

The full study reports these points: Clinical and demographic metadata were provided uncurated, with the amount varying by source and participant.

TCRbeta CDR3 regions were amplified from genomic DNA by means of the immunoSEQ Assay, a bias-controlled multiplex PCR. The study's processing was this. Within the assay, amplification of reference gene primers was used to estimate how many nucleated cells each sample contained. To quantify the absolute abundance of each unique TCRbeta CDR3 rearrangement, sequence reads were collapsed and filtered. For each sample, productive Simpson clonality was calculated as the square root of Simpson's diversity index over productive rearrangements. The immuneACCESS repertoire file appears here via TCRdb, limited to in-frame rearrangements. These files lack a portion of the clones; in checked studies, under half of the deficit traces to unresolved V genes, and the cause of the others is not known. V and J calls and clone size are those listed in that table; D and trimming were worked out from the DNA. This sample has approximately 82,000 clones in its table, and 85% to 95% of those were observed once. The ten largest make up under 7.5% of the sample.

From the cysteine through the phenylalanine, the CDR3 covers 16 amino acids. Here the CDR3 DNA is all that survives: 48 bases in frame from base 1. For this chain, trimming is 5 bases at the V end and 2 bases at the J end, and the number of junction bases without a gene match is 7. CDR1 MDHEN and CDR2 SYDVKM are derived from the germline V gene. The receptor comes from a woman aged 55 to 70 with active COVID-19. Source material: peripheral blood. The V and J segments used are TRBV28 and TRBJ2-3, with 10 bases aligning to TRBD2. DNA sequence: TGTGCCAGCAGTAACCCAGCGGGAGGGATCACAGATACGCAGTATTTT. It encodes CASSNPAGGITDTQYF.